This TCR beta chain is drawn from a study of T cell responses to AZD1222 COVID-19 vaccine. Only in-frame clones appear in the TCRdb table, and some are missing; sequencing was by immunoSEQ multiplex PCR. Of about 150,000 clones in the sample, 90% were seen once. The germline V and J ends were trimmed by 6 bases and 4 bases, with 13 bases remaining between them. Germline loops: CDR1 MNHEY, CDR2 SVGEGT. This CDR3 has 13 amino acids. The sample here was peripheral blood, taken on day 0 of AZD1222 vaccination. The rearrangement joins TRBV6-2 or TRBV6-3 to TRBJ2-7; a weak D match, TRBD2 (5 bases). The receptor was isolated from an adult in good health. The CDR3 here is CASSVGIEYEQYF. The CDR3 DNA reads as TGTGCCAGCAGCGTCGGGATTGAGTACGAGCAGTACTTC.